A selection of T cell receptor beta chains follows, all from one sample in a study of blood T cells in healthy people across ages. TCRdb recomputed calls from the 5' RACE reads with MiXCR, one row per CDR3 protein. The table lists about 1.8 million distinct CDR3 sequences, around half of them singletons. Sequencing was performed on blood. These receptors were obtained from a woman in her forties in good health. CDR3s include the opening cysteine and the closing phenylalanine or tryptophan. A D gene is named only where the DNA matches it firmly. Clone size, where shown, is once, few, many, or a class for clones that have expanded.

TRBD2	16	TRBV28	.	TRBJ2-7	TGTGCCAGCAGTTTCGGTAGCGGGGGTCCCTACAATGAGCAGTACTTC	CASSFGSGGPYNEQYF
.	14	TRBV7-2	.	TRBJ2-6	TGTGCCAGCAGCTCCTACCCGGGAGCCAACGTCCTGACTTTC	CASSSYPGANVLTF
.	12	TRBV5-4	.	TRBJ2-7	TGTGCCAGCAGCTTGGGGGGAACTGGGCAGTACTTC	CASSLGGTGQYF
.	16	TRBV12-3/TRBV12-4	few	TRBJ1-6	TGTGCCAGCAGTTTAGCCTTCCAGGGCCATAATTCACCCCTCCACTTT	CASSLAFQGHNSPLHF
TRBD1	16	TRBV3-1	.	TRBJ2-3	TGTGCCAGCAGCCGCGAGGGACAGGGGGCGCAGGGTACGCAGTATTTT	CASSREGQGAQGTQYF
.	15	TRBV20-1	.	TRBJ2-3	TGCAGTGCTAGAGTTGCAGGGGACTCCACAGATACGCAGTATTTT	CSARVAGDSTDTQYF
.	13	TRBV12-3/TRBV12-4	few	TRBJ1-2	TGTGCCAGCAGGCCCTCGGTTACGGATGGCTACACCTTC	CASRPSVTDGYTF
.	14	TRBV11-2	few	TRBJ2-7	TGTGCCAGCAGCTTAGTAACCCCGGGCCCCGAGCAGTACTTC	CASSLVTPGPEQYF
.	17	TRBV9	.	TRBJ2-5	TGTGCCAGCAGCGTACTCAAAGGCAGCCTCTTTCAAGAGACCCAGTACTTC	CASSVLKGSLFQETQYF
TRBD2	17	TRBV7-2	few	TRBJ2-7	TGTGCCAGCAGCTTTCCAGTGACTAGCGGGGTCTCCTACGAGCAGTACTTC	CASSFPVTSGVSYEQYF
.	12	TRBV27	many	TRBJ2-7	TGTGCCAGCAGTTTCGGACGCAACGAGCAGTACTTC	CASSFGRNEQYF
.	14	TRBV19	.	TRBJ2-7	TGTGCCAGTTCTGGAGCGGTGGTTGGCTACGAGCAGTACTTC	CASSGAVVGYEQYF
TRBD2	16	TRBV11-2	.	TRBJ2-7	TGTGCCAGCAGCAAGGGACTAGCGAGGGTTTTGAGGGAGCAGTACTTC	CASSKGLARVLREQYF
.	14	TRBV6-5	.	TRBJ2-2	TGTGCCAGCAGTCCGACAACGAACACCGGGGAGCTGTTTTTT	CASSPTTNTGELFF
.	13	TRBV18	once	TRBJ2-5	TGTGCCAGCCCACCCCCGGAACAAGAGACCCAGTACTTC	CASPPPEQETQYF
.	14	TRBV4-1	few	TRBJ2-1	TGCGCCAGCAGCCAAGCGGACGGCTACAATGAGCAGTTCTTC	CASSQADGYNEQFF
.	13	TRBV7-2	once	TRBJ1-2	TGTGCCAGCAGCTTAGCCCTGGGCAAGGGCTACACCTTC	CASSLALGKGYTF
.	15	TRBV7-8	.	TRBJ1-4	TGTGCCAGCAGCTTAGAAATGGACAGCGGAGAAAAACTGTTTTTT	CASSLEMDSGEKLFF
.	12	TRBV20-1	.	TRBJ1-2	TGCAGTGCTAGAGACCGGGTGGCTGGCTACACCTTC	CSARDRVAGYTF
.	12	TRBV6-2/TRBV6-3	.	TRBJ2-5	TGTACCAGCAGTTACTCGGCAAAGACCCAGTACTTC	CTSSYSAKTQYF
.	15	TRBV5-1	few	TRBJ1-2	TGCGCCAGCAGCTTGGAGGACAGCAGGCTCTATGGCTACACCTTC	CASSLEDSRLYGYTF
TRBD2	15	TRBV25-1	.	TRBJ2-1	TGTGCCAGCAGTGAAGCGGGGGGGGGTTACAATGAGCAGTTCTTC	CASSEAGGGYNEQFF